The 22 T cell receptor beta chains in this list originate from one sample, sequenced in a study of cytomegalovirus exposure and HLA in healthy donors. The table came from immunoSEQ multiplex PCR; TCRdb's copy has only in-frame clones and leaves some out. Seen here are 55,000 to 70,000 clones, 80% to 95% observed once, and the top ten hold about 5.7%. The specimen sequenced was PBMCs. The source of these receptors is a man between 18 and 35 years old in good health and CMV-seropositive.

The chain has TRBV14 and TRBJ2-7, with D possibly being TRBD2 (6 bases). Germline CDR1 SGHDN, CDR2 FVKESK. The CDR3 has 17 residues. V lost 3 bases and J 0 bases, leaving 18 bases between the germline ends. CDR3 coding DNA: TGTGCCAGCAGCCATGGAGGGTGGGAGGCGAGCTCCTACGAGCAGTACTTC. Its protein is CASSHGGWEASSYEQYF.

The J gene is TRBJ2-7, the V gene TRBV7-9, with 11 nucleotides matching TRBD2. Germline-derived CDR1 and CDR2 are SEHNR and FQNEAQ (reference sequence). This CDR3 has 17 amino acids. V dropped 3 bases and J dropped 0; count of bases not matched to a gene: 7. The CDR3 is CASSFYGSGGDSYEQYF. The CDR3 coding sequence is TGTGCCAGCAGCTTCTACGGTAGCGGGGGGGACTCCTACGAGCAGTACTTC.

Written as DNA, the CDR3 is TGTGCCAGCAGCTTGGGACAATTGGAAAAACTGTTTTTT. It specifies CASSLGQLEKLFF. The V gene is TRBV5-6, the J gene TRBJ1-4; no definite D call. V was cut by 0 bases and J by 8 bases, with 8 bases left in between. The CDR3 sequence is 13 residues long. Germline values: CDR1 SGHDT, CDR2 YYEEEE.

This clone was seen only once. The J gene is TRBJ1-1, the V gene TRBV5-1; 10 nucleotides align to TRBD1. The J segment lost 3 bases and the V segment lost 4 bases, leaving 3 bases of the junction unmatched. Germline-derived CDR1 and CDR2 are SGHRS and YFSETQ. The CDR3 extends over 14 amino acids. The CDR3 is CASSPGTGDTEAFF. In nucleotides, the CDR3 is TGCGCCAGCAGCCCTGGGACAGGGGACACTGAAGCTTTCTTT.

The chain is built from TRBV5-1 and TRBJ2-3; D is ambiguous. The ends were cut back, 4 bases at V and 4 bases at J, with 10 bases in the middle. Germline V gene data show CDR1 as SGHRS and CDR2 as YFSETQ. This CDR3 has 13 residues. The CDR3 DNA reads as TGCGCCAGCAGCCTGGTTCGAGCAGATACGCAGTATTTT. Translation gives CASSLVRADTQYF.

The gene calls are TRBV7-9 and TRBJ2-2, with 9 bases lining up with TRBD2. The CDR3 totals 16 residues. J was trimmed by 3 bases and V by 2 bases; bases with no gene match: 4. The germline gives CDR1 SEHNR, CDR2 FQNEAQ (reference sequence). The chain's CDR3 is CASSLYLAGYTGELFF. CDR3 DNA sequence: TGTGCCAGCAGCTTATACCTAGCGGGATACACCGGGGAGCTGTTTTTT.

The rearrangement uses TRBV4-2 and TRBJ2-5; TRBD2 matches 14 bases. This CDR3 is built from 16 residues. Germline CDR1 reads LGHNA; CDR2 reads YNFKEQ. With V trimmed by 1 base and J by 5 bases, 3 bases remained unmatched. CDR3 sequence reads: CASSQARLAGGETQYF. CDR3 coding DNA: TGTGCCAGCAGCCAAGCGAGACTAGCGGGAGGGGAGACCCAGTACTTC.

The chain is built from TRBV5-1 and TRBJ2-1, with TRBD2 matching 11 bases. Trimming cost V 0 bases and J 2 bases; bases outside gene matches: 4. The CDR3 contains 17 residues. CDR1 is SGHRS, CDR2 YFSETQ, per germline. This CDR3 reads CASSLAGTSGTYNEQFF. The CDR3 region has the DNA TGCGCCAGCAGCTTGGCCGGGACTAGCGGAACCTACAATGAGCAGTTCTTC. The whole variable domain, remainder taken from reference TRBV5-1 and TRBJ2-1, is KAGVTQTPRYLIKTRGQQVTLSCSPISGHRSVSWYQQTPGQGLQFLFEYFSETQRNKGNFPGRFSGRQFSNSRSEMNVSTLELGDSALYLCASSLAGTSGTYNEQFFGPGTRLTVL.

A single count supports this clone. This rearrangement joins TRBV6-8 to TRBJ2-5, with 7 bases matching TRBD2. J gave up 5 bases and V 5 bases, and 5 bases lay outside the gene matches. CDR3 size: 13 residues. Germline V gene data show CDR1 as MNHGY and CDR2 as SAAAGT. The chain's CDR3 is CASSRGEGETQYF. CDR3 DNA sequence: TGTGCCAGCAGTCGGGGGGAGGGGGAGACCCAGTACTTC.

The chain uses TRBV6-6 and TRBJ1-2, with D uncertain. The germline V and J ends were trimmed by 6 bases and 6 bases, with 14 bases remaining between them. Germline lookup yields CDR1 MNHNY and CDR2 SVGAGI (reference sequence). The CDR3 loop spans 13 amino acids. CDR3 DNA: TGTGCCAGCAGCGAATCGACAACCAATGGCTACACCTTC. It specifies CASSESTTNGYTF.

This rearrangement joins TRBV19 to TRBJ2-4; 7 positions agree with TRBD2. Unmatched junction bases numbered 10, after V lost 5 bases and J lost 0 bases. The CDR3 contains 17 residues. Germline loops: CDR1 LNHDA, CDR2 SQIVND (reference sequence). CDR3 DNA: TGTGCCAGTAGTCCAACTTCTAGCGGCTTAGCCAAAAACATTCAGTACTTC. Protein sequence: CASSPTSSGLAKNIQYF. The full variable domain, in which reference TRBV19 and TRBJ2-4 provide the parts outside the CDR3, is DGGITQSPKYLFRKEGQNVTLSCEQNLNHDAMYWYRQDPGQGLRLIYYSQIVNDFQKGDIAEGYSVSREKKESFPLTVTSAQKNPTAFYLCASSPTSSGLAKNIQYFGAGTRLSVL.

About this clone itself: One junction end disagrees with the germline gene, perhaps due to a read error. This chain connects TRBV7-7 to TRBJ2-1; 8 bases fit TRBD2. CDR1 and CDR2 (germline): SSHAT, FNYEAQ (reference sequence). CDR3 length: 15 amino acids. The CDR3 is CASSSGTRPYNEQFF. The CDR3 coding sequence is TGTGCTAGCAGCTCCGGGACTAGACCTTACAATGAGCAGTTCTTC.

The rearrangement links TRBV5-1 to TRBJ1-2; D possibly corresponds to TRBD1 (5 bases). Germline CDR1 is SGHRS and CDR2 is YFSETQ. V lost 7 bases, J lost 6 bases, and 16 bases lay in between. The CDR3 contains 13 residues. In DNA, the CDR3 is TGCGCCAGCCTCGAGGAGCAGGGAAATGGCTACACCTTC. Translating gives CASLEEQGNGYTF.

The table lists this clone with a few counts. V usage is TRBV6-1 and J usage is TRBJ2-3, with 8 bases that match TRBD2. This CDR3 has 16 residues. The V segment lost 0 bases and the J segment 4 bases; nucleotides outside the gene matches: 6. Germline V CDR1 and CDR2: MNHNS, SASEGT. Here the CDR3 DNA reads TGTGCCAGCAGTGAAGCGCGGGGTAGCGGGGCAGATACGCAGTATTTT. Its protein is CASSEARGSGADTQYF.

The chain is built from TRBV27 and TRBJ2-4; TRBD2 matches at 7 bases. The V segment lost 2 bases and the J segment 8 bases; nucleotides outside the gene matches: 0. The germline V gene encodes CDR1 MNHEY and CDR2 SMNVEV (reference sequence). This CDR3 is built from 12 residues. CDR3 coding DNA: TGTGCCAGCAGTTTAGGGGGGGACATTCAGTACTTC. Translated: CASSLGGDIQYF.

CDR3 nucleotide sequence: TGTGCCAGCAGGGCTTACGAGCAGTACTTC. As protein: CASRAYEQYF. The chain has TRBV6-5 and TRBJ2-7, with no clear D. CDR1 and CDR2 (germline): MNHEY, SVGAGI. The CDR3 is made up of 10 amino acids. V lost 6 bases to trimming and J lost 4 bases, with 4 bases between them.

The V call is TRBV6-1, the J call TRBJ2-1, with 7 bases lining up with TRBD1. Losses at the gene ends were 5 bases for V and 6 bases for J; bases not matched to a gene: 7. Germline V gene sequence: CDR1 MNHNS, CDR2 SASEGT. CDR3 length: 14 residues. The CDR3 bases are TGTGCCAGCAGTCTTCAGGACAGGCGCAATGAGCAGTTCTTC. Translation gives CASSLQDRRNEQFF.

V gene TRBV30 combines with J gene TRBJ2-7, with a weak D call TRBD2 (5 bases). This CDR3 contains 13 residues. Per the germline V gene, CDR1 is GTSNPN and CDR2 is SVGIG (reference sequence). V was trimmed by 0 bases and J by 5 bases, leaving 11 bases between them. CDR3 sequence reads: CAWSVRAADEQYF. For the CDR3, the DNA is TGTGCCTGGAGTGTTAGGGCAGCGGACGAGCAGTACTTC. The full variable domain, completed using reference TRBV30 and TRBJ2-7, is SQTIHQWPATLVQPVGSPLSLECTVEGTSNPNLYWYRQAAGRGLQLLFYSVGIGQISSEVPQNLSASRPQDRQFILSSKKLLLSDSGFYLCAWSVRAADEQYFGPGTRLTVT.

The chain employs TRBV29-1 and TRBJ2-7; 11 positions match TRBD1. After removal of 7 bases from V and 9 bases from J, the junction contained 11 bases not matched to a gene. This CDR3 comprises 13 residues. Germline V gene sequence: CDR1 SQVTM, CDR2 ANQGSEA. The CDR3 here is CSATGQGAQGQYF. The CDR3 region has the DNA TGCAGCGCCACTGGACAGGGGGCGCAGGGGCAGTACTTC.

The chain recombines TRBV18 with TRBJ2-3, with 7 positions matching TRBD1. V was pared by 3 bases and J by 0 bases, with 3 bases of the junction left unmatched. The CDR3 length is 15 residues. Germline V gene lookup returns CDR1 KGHSH and CDR2 LQKENI. In DNA, the CDR3 is TGTGCCAGCTCACCCCGGGACAGCAGCACAGATACGCAGTATTTT. It codes for CASSPRDSSTDTQYF.

This clone was counted a single time. CDR3 sequence: CASSLVVNYGYTF. As DNA, the CDR3 is TGCGCCAGCAGCTTGGTCGTTAACTATGGCTACACCTTC. The chain is built from TRBV5-1 and TRBJ1-2; D is uncertain. The germline CDR1 and CDR2 sequences are SGHRS and YFSETQ. V was trimmed by 0 bases and J by 1 base, leaving 4 bases between them. The CDR3 has 13 residues.

The chain recombines TRBV19 with TRBJ1-5; no reliable D call. Germline-derived CDR1 and CDR2 are LNHDA and SQIVND (reference sequence). The CDR3 contains 13 residues. V dropped 3 bases and J dropped 11 bases, with 14 bases sitting between them. The CDR3 bases are TGTGCCAGTAGTATCGAATCACGATCGGCCCAGCATTTT. It translates to CASSIESRSAQHF.